This T cell receptor (beta chain) originates from a study of T cell repertoires in cytomegalovirus infection. Study background: Indications came from public TCR beta signatures; they pointed to CMV infection and to a matching HLA type. General observations from the study: Carriage of CMV together with the relevant HLA was identifiable through cumulative public TCR beta family frequency.

TCRdb reprocessed the reads via MiXCR and lists one record per CDR3 protein. The sample yields about 140,000 distinct CDR3 sequences, about 6% seen once. Trimming removed 8 bases from V and 3 bases from J; junction bases left unmatched: 4. The CDR3 contains 13 residues. This clonotype was detected ten times or more. Its antigen is not identified. The sequenced sample consisted of PBMCs. The V call is TRBV12-3 or TRBV12-4, the J call TRBJ1-5; 7 bases are a match to TRBD1. This sequence originates from a human donor in good health (CMV status not recorded). Some clones in this sample may be carry-over from other donors' samples. The CDR3 loop reads CASSGQSNQPQHF. DNA of the CDR3: TGTGCCAGCTCGGGACAGTCCAATCAGCCCCAGCATTTT.